The clone carrying this T cell receptor (beta chain) has only one observation. Its specificity is unknown. This sample was included in a study of cytomegalovirus exposure and HLA in healthy donors. At the level of the study: An early release of data contained approximately 80 million unique TCRs, which came from HLA-typed donors. The study, taken as a whole, reports: Later analysis demonstrated an association between a missense DCLRE1C variant and TCR beta V- and J-gene trimming.

With 60 Vbeta and 13 Jbeta primers, the PCR was carried out. Repertoires were generated with immunoSEQ multiplex PCR, while TCRdb's copy carries only in-frame clones and drops some. This sample has roughly 130,000 clones, with about 78% found just once. This CDR3 region has 11 residues. The germline V gene encodes CDR1 SQVTM and CDR2 ANQGSEA. V was cut by 0 bases and J by 8 bases, with 5 bases left in between. The chain recombines TRBV29-1 with TRBJ2-1, with D unclear. Sequences were obtained from PBMCs. The TCR was taken from a human donor in good health. The CDR3 DNA reads as TGCAGCGTTGAAGACATTTATGAGCAGTTCTTC. Protein sequence: CSVEDIYEQFF.